This T cell receptor beta chain originates from a study of T cell responses to AZD1222 COVID-19 vaccine. Repertoires were generated with immunoSEQ multiplex PCR, while TCRdb's copy carries only in-frame clones and drops some. The repertoire holds 110,000 or so clones, with approximately 90% as singletons. The specimen was peripheral blood, collected on day 0 of AZD1222 vaccination. This clonotype was sampled from an adult in good health.

The CDR3 DNA reads as TGTGCCAGCAGCGTTGCGGGCGGGGGGACTAGCACAGATACGCAGTATTTT. It translates to CASSVAGGGTSTDTQYF. V is TRBV9 and J is TRBJ2-3; 8 positions match TRBD2. CDR3 length: 17 residues. V shed 2 bases and J 0 bases; nucleotides not matched to a gene: 8. Germline lookup yields CDR1 SGDLS and CDR2 YYNGEE.